The 15 T cell receptor beta chains in this list originate from one sample, sequenced in a study of shared clonotypes between healthy human individuals. TCRdb's table, derived via immunoSEQ multiplex PCR, lists solely in-frame clones and lacks some. The sample includes a few million clones, over 85% seen only once; the top ten take under 0.45%. Material for sequencing was naive CD4+ T cells from PBMCs. The subset here: CD45RA+ positively selected. The receptors were gathered from a man in his late teens or twenties in good health. Some clones in this sample may be carry-over from other donors' samples.

About this clone: This same CDR3 is encoded by further DNA sequences in the sample. The V and J genes are TRBV18 and TRBJ2-5; D may be TRBD1 (6 bases). The germline gives CDR1 KGHSH, CDR2 LQKENI. Between the trimmed V and J ends, which lost 2 bases and 2 bases, there was a span of 6 bases. This CDR3 comprises 13 residues. CDR3 sequence reads: CASSPGTQETQYF. The DNA of the CDR3 is TGTGCCAGCTCACCAGGGACACAAGAGACCCAGTACTTC.

In the case of this clone: Other DNA sequences from this sample encode an identical CDR3 as well. The chain uses TRBV12-5 and TRBJ2-3, with D perhaps assigned TRBD1 or TRBD2 (5 bases each). V was cut by 6 bases and J by 2 bases, with 6 bases left in between. This CDR3 spans 12 amino acids. Germline CDR1 reads LGHNT; CDR2 reads FRNRAP. The CDR3 is CASGGTTDTQYF. The CDR3 DNA is TGTGCTAGTGGGGGGACCACAGATACGCAGTATTTT.

This chain joins TRBV7-9 and TRBJ1-4; D ambiguous. The V end lost 4 bases, the J end lost 8 bases, and 5 bases lay between the germline ends. Per the germline V gene, CDR1 is SEHNR and CDR2 is FQNEAQ (reference sequence). The CDR3 length is 11 residues. CDR3 nucleotide sequence: TGTGCCAGCAGCTATACGGAAAAACTGTTTTTT. Encoded protein: CASSYTEKLFF.

The chain couples TRBV6-1 to TRBJ2-2, with D possibly being TRBD1 or TRBD2 (5 bases each). This CDR3 is built from 15 residues. Looked up from germline, CDR1 is MNHNS and CDR2 is SASEGT. With 7 bases removed from V and 5 bases from J, the gap between germline ends came to 17 bases. As DNA, the CDR3 is TGTGCCAGCACCTCGACACGGGGCATTACCGGGGAGCTGTTTTTT. Translating it yields CASTSTRGITGELFF.

The V and J genes are TRBV28 and TRBJ2-5; D ambiguous. Germline CDR1 reads MDHEN; CDR2 reads SYDVKM. CDR3 length: 11 amino acids. Trimming removed 2 bases from V and 8 bases from J, with 6 bases in between. DNA for the CDR3: TGTGCCAGCAGTTTACAAACAACCCAGTACTTC. Translating gives CASSLQTTQYF.

The V call is TRBV19, the J call TRBJ2-5; TRBD2 matches 9 bases. Per germline, CDR1 LNHDA and CDR2 SQIVND (reference sequence). This CDR3 has 14 residues. The trim removed 7 bases at V and 1 base at J, leaving 4 bases unmatched. The CDR3 sequence: CASTHSGGQETQYF. DNA of the CDR3: TGTGCCAGTACCCATAGCGGGGGCCAAGAGACCCAGTACTTC.

This clone occurred once. The chain carries TRBV6-1 and TRBJ1-1; D call uncertain. Trimming stripped 5 bases from V and 10 bases from J, with 20 bases between. This CDR3 spans 14 amino acids. Germline assignment: CDR1 MNHNS and CDR2 SASEGT. CDR3 amino acids: CASSKISDPLGAFF. For the CDR3, the DNA is TGTGCCAGCAGTAAAATTTCGGACCCGCTCGGAGCTTTCTTT.

As to this clone: Other DNA sequences of this sample code for an identical CDR3. This sequence joins TRBV18 and TRBJ2-2; the D gene is possibly TRBD2 (6 bases). This CDR3 comprises 13 residues. V was clipped by 6 bases and J by 3 bases, with 8 bases between them. The germline CDR1 and CDR2 sequences are KGHSH and LQKENI. DNA for the CDR3: TGTGCCAGCTCGCCGGGGGACACCGGGGAGCTGTTTTTT. This sequence encodes CASSPGDTGELFF.

The chain carries TRBV6-1 and TRBJ1-1, with D possibly TRBD1 on 5 matching bases. In germline, CDR1 is MNHNS, CDR2 SASEGT. The CDR3 runs 12 residues. Trimming shortened V by 7 bases and J by 5 bases, and 11 bases separated the two germline ends. CDR3 region: CASKAGGTEAFF. CDR3 coding DNA: TGTGCCAGCAAAGCGGGGGGGACTGAAGCTTTCTTT.

The chain's CDR3 is CASNRQGLGANVLTF. CDR3 nucleotide sequence: TGTGCCAGCAACCGACAGGGCTTAGGAGCCAACGTCCTGACTTTC. The chain has TRBV27 and TRBJ2-6, with TRBD1 matching 7 bases. Germline values: CDR1 MNHEY, CDR2 SMNVEV (reference sequence). V lost 7 bases and J lost 7; bases outside the gene matches: 10. The CDR3 is 15 amino acids.

The CDR3 bases are TGTGCCAGCAGCTTAGCTAGAACAGCCTACGGCTCTGGGGCCAACGTCCTGACTTTC. Translation: CASSLARTAYGSGANVLTF. The genes are TRBV11-2 and TRBJ2-6, with D unclear. Per the germline V gene, CDR1 is SGHAT and CDR2 is FQNNGV. The germline V and J ends were trimmed by 1 base and 0 bases, with 16 bases remaining between them. This CDR3 has 19 amino acids.

The chain couples TRBV7-9 to TRBJ2-5, with 7 bases fitting TRBD2. Germline V CDR1 and CDR2: SEHNR, FQNEAQ (reference sequence). This CDR3 spans 15 amino acids. V lost 5 bases and J lost 3; bases outside the gene matches: 9. CDR3 region: CASSRDYSLEETQYF. As DNA, the CDR3 is TGTGCCAGCAGCAGGGACTATTCGTTAGAAGAGACCCAGTACTTC. Based on the CDR3 plus reference TRBV7-9 and TRBJ2-5, the full variable domain is DTGVSQNPRHKITKRGQNVTFRCDPISEHNRLYWYRQTLGQGPEFLTYFQNEAQLEKSRLLSDRFSAERPKGSFSTLEIQRTEQGDSAMYLCASSRDYSLEETQYFGPGTRLLVL.

The chain combines TRBV30 with TRBJ1-1; D remains ambiguous. The CDR3 is 13 amino acids. Trimming left V 5 bases short and J 2 bases short, with 12 bases between. Germline CDR1 reads GTSNPN; CDR2 reads SVGIG (reference sequence). CDR3 coding DNA: TGTGCCTGGCGAACAAATTCAAACACTGAAGCTTTCTTT. Translation: CAWRTNSNTEAFF.

Concerning this clone itself: The same CDR3 is also encoded by other DNA sequences in this sample. The chain uses TRBV5-1 and TRBJ2-2; no definite D call. This CDR3 spans 15 amino acids. V was clipped by 0 bases and J by 1 base, with 7 bases between them. Germline V gives CDR1 SGHRS, CDR2 YFSETQ. CDR3 DNA sequence: TGCGCCAGCAGCTTGGTAACGGGGAACACCGGGGAGCTGTTTTTT. This sequence encodes CASSLVTGNTGELFF. The whole variable domain, remainder taken from reference TRBV5-1 and TRBJ2-2, is KAGVTQTPRYLIKTRGQQVTLSCSPISGHRSVSWYQQTPGQGLQFLFEYFSETQRNKGNFPGRFSGRQFSNSRSEMNVSTLELGDSALYLCASSLVTGNTGELFFGEGSRLTVL.

J is TRBJ1-2 and V is TRBV6-1; D is unresolved. V was trimmed by 10 bases and J by 1 base, leaving 13 bases between them. CDR1 is MNHNS, CDR2 SASEGT, per germline. The CDR3 is 13 amino acids. For the CDR3, the DNA is TGTGCCACTGCAACGCAGGATAACTATGGCTACACCTTC. Translating gives CATATQDNYGYTF.